These 13 T cell receptor beta chains were sequenced from one sample in a study of shared clonotypes between healthy human individuals. Sequencing was performed with immunoSEQ multiplex PCR; in TCRdb, only in-frame clones are kept and a portion is missing. The table records some 2,000,000 clones, 85% to 95% of them present only once. Sequences were obtained from naive CD4+ T cells sorted from blood. The subset: CD45RA+ positively selected. These receptor sequences come from a man aged 18 to 30 in good health.

V is TRBV28 and J is TRBJ1-4; no clear D gene. Looked up from germline, CDR1 is MDHEN and CDR2 is SYDVKM. This CDR3 is built from 20 residues. Trimming removed 1 base at V and 0 bases at J, with 21 bases between. The CDR3 nucleotides read TGTGCCAGCAGTTTATCCCTTGCCCCAGACGCCTTTGCAACTAATGAAAAACTGTTTTTT. Protein product: CASSLSLAPDAFATNEKLFF.

The gene calls are TRBV4-3 and TRBJ1-1; D is ambiguous. Trimming took off 0 bases at V and 1 base at J, with 9 bases between the two ends. The CDR3 is made up of 15 amino acids. Germline CDR1 is LGHNA and CDR2 is YSLEER. The CDR3 nucleotides read TGCGCCAGCAGCCAAGATCGTTTGGGGAACACTGAAGCTTTCTTT. Translation: CASSQDRLGNTEAFF.

The V gene is TRBV2, the J gene TRBJ1-2; TRBD1 matches at 7 bases. After removal of 2 bases from V and 12 bases from J, the junction contained 15 bases not matched to a gene. Germline CDR1 SNHLY, CDR2 FYNNEI. The CDR3 runs to 15 residues. The CDR3, as DNA: TGTGCCAGCAGTGAAACCCCGACAGGGACCCGTTTGAACACCTTC. Residues: CASSETPTGTRLNTF.

This sequence joins TRBV4-3 and TRBJ2-1; 7 bases are a match to TRBD1. CDR1 and CDR2 from the germline V gene are LGHNA and YSLEER. The trim removed 2 bases at V and 4 bases at J, leaving 14 bases unmatched. The CDR3 length is 18 residues. The CDR3 DNA sequence: TGCGCCAGCAGCCAACTAACCGGGACAGCTTTGAAGTACAATGAGCAGTTCTTC. This translates into CASSQLTGTALKYNEQFF.

The V call is TRBV2, the J call TRBJ2-2; unclear D gene. CDR3 length equals 14 residues. The germline V gene has CDR1 SNHLY and CDR2 FYNNEI. V lost 6 bases to trimming and J lost 7 bases, with 15 bases between them. This CDR3 is CASRDHILSGELFF. DNA of the CDR3: TGTGCCAGCAGGGACCACATCCTCAGCGGGGAGCTGTTTTTT.

This chain uses TRBV6-5 with TRBJ2-7; no reliable D call. CDR1 is MNHEY and CDR2 is SVGAGI in the germline V gene. The CDR3 loop spans 12 amino acids. The ends were cut back, 6 bases at V and 0 bases at J, with 6 bases in the middle. The CDR3 is CASRPNSYEQYF. The DNA of the CDR3 is TGTGCCAGCAGGCCTAACTCCTACGAGCAGTACTTC.

Notes on this clone: This specimen includes other DNA sequences encoding the same CDR3. V and J are TRBV6-5 and TRBJ1-1; TRBD1 aligns across 9 bases. The CDR3 contains 14 residues. CDR1 is MNHEY and CDR2 is SVGAGI in the germline V gene. The V and J ends lost 6 bases and 5 bases, in that order; junction bases with no gene match: 7. The CDR3 nucleotides read TGTGCCAGCAGCTACAGGGGGCGGGGGACTGAAGCTTTCTTT. The encoded protein is CASSYRGRGTEAFF.

The CDR3 DNA reads TGCGCCAGCAGCCGTTCCCCCGGGACCACAGATACGCAGTATTTT. It codes for CASSRSPGTTDTQYF. The chain links TRBV5-1 to TRBJ2-3; possibly TRBD1 or TRBD2 for D (5 bases each). The CDR3 is made up of 15 amino acids. The V end was cut by 4 bases, the J end by 2 bases, with 14 bases between. Germline V gene sequence: CDR1 SGHRS, CDR2 YFSETQ.

The sample holds one count of this clone. The chain links TRBV27 to TRBJ1-4; no reliable D call. CDR3 length: 10 amino acids. Germline V gene sequence: CDR1 MNHEY, CDR2 SMNVEV (reference sequence). Trimming removed 1 base at V and 12 bases at J, with 3 bases between. DNA of the CDR3: TGTGCCAGCAGTTTATACCAACTGTTTTTT. Translating it yields CASSLYQLFF.

V is TRBV29-1 and J is TRBJ2-7; 7 bases align to TRBD1. Germline lookup yields CDR1 SQVTM and CDR2 ANQGSEA. The CDR3 contains 13 residues. Trimming took 6 bases from V and 0 from J; bases not matched to a gene: 5. The CDR3 region has the DNA TGCAGCGTGGGACAGTTTCACTCCTACGAGCAGTACTTC. It codes for CSVGQFHSYEQYF.

Turning to this clone: Other DNA sequences in the sample encode the same CDR3. This chain joins TRBV10-1 and TRBJ2-2; 7 nucleotides agree with TRBD1. CDR3 length: 15 residues. The junction had 6 bases not matched to a gene; V was cut back by 6 bases and J by 2 bases. The germline V gene has CDR1 WNHNN and CDR2 SYGVQD (reference sequence). CDR3 protein: CASSAGTANTGELFF. The DNA of the CDR3 is TGCGCCAGCAGCGCCGGGACAGCCAACACCGGGGAGCTGTTTTTT.

Notes on this clone: Additional DNA sequences in this sample encode the identical CDR3. The CDR3: CASSLGTKEETQYF. The CDR3 region has the DNA TGTGCCAGCAGCTTAGGGACCAAGGAGGAGACCCAGTACTTC. The genes are TRBV11-2 and TRBJ2-5; the D is unclear. V was trimmed by 1 base and J by 5 bases, leaving 11 bases between them. This CDR3 has 14 residues. Germline CDR1 reads SGHAT; CDR2 reads FQNNGV.

Comments on this clone: This may come from a read error, since a much larger clone is one base off. The V gene is TRBV30, the J gene TRBJ1-2, with 7 bases that match TRBD1. In germline, CDR1 is GTSNPN, CDR2 SVGIG (reference sequence). Losses at the gene ends were 5 bases for V and 0 bases for J; bases not matched to a gene: 9. The CDR3 is made up of 15 amino acids. The CDR3 loop reads CAWVDRAATNYGYTF. CDR3 in DNA: TGTGCCTGGGTTGACAGGGCAGCTACTAACTATGGCTACACCTTC.